The TCR beta chain under discussion was sequenced for a study of OX40 agonist ivuxolimab in advanced cancers. About the research overall: Aged about 23 to 80 with a mean of approximately 60 years, they were about 78% male.

With autoimmune disease history or systemic immunosuppression, patients were excluded. Generated by immunoSEQ multiplex PCR, the TCRdb table keeps only in-frame clones and is missing some. Here the sample spans tens of thousands of clones, around nine tenths being singletons. Germline V CDR1 and CDR2: SGHNT, YYREEE (reference sequence). J gave up 6 bases and V 2 bases, and 8 bases lay outside the gene matches. This CDR3 spans 14 amino acids. The sequence came from an adult with an advanced solid tumor such as melanoma, head and neck, liver or kidney cancer. The rearrangement links TRBV5-4 to TRBJ2-7; TRBD1 matches 7 bases. The sample was CD4+ or CD8+ T cells sorted from blood, taken in a trial of the OX40 agonist ivuxolimab. The CDR3 spells CASSFSGKGAEQYF. As DNA, the CDR3 is TGTGCCAGCAGCTTCTCCGGGAAGGGGGCCGAGCAGTACTTC.